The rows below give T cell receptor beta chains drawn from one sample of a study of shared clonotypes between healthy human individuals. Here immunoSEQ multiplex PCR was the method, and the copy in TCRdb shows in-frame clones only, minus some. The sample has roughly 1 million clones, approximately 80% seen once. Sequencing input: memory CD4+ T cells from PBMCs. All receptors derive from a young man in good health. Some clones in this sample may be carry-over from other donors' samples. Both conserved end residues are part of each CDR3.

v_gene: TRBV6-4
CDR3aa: CASSDSASGISDTQYF

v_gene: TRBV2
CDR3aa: CASQKDQNTEAFF

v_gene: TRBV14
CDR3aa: CASSLRPGLAGRSGELFF

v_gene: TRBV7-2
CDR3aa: CASSLLQGYPETQYF

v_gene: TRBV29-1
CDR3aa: CSAIRGVGNRVGNIQYF

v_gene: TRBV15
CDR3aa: CATSRGGLAGERETQYF

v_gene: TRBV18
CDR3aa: CASSLTRDKIRPYEQYF

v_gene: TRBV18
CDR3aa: CASSPRMQGNTGELFF

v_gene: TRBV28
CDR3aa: CASITGVAGNTEAFF

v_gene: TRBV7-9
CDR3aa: CASSLGSGEAYGYTF

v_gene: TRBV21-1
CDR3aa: CASSPGTRGRTEAFF

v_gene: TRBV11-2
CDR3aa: CASSWTGVGEKLFF

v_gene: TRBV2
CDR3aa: CASSPDRGRYGYTF

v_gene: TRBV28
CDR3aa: CASGQPTGGGETQYF

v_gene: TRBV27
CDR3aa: CASSLLGQDEKLFF

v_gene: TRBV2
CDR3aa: CASSQTPGQGSFGELFF

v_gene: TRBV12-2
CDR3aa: CASRLVETQYF

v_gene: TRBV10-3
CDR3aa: CAISPGLGQDRDEQYF

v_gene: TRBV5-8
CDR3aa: CASSQWGDLTDTQYF

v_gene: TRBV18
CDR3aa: CASSPKPDRKILGQYF

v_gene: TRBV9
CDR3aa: CASSVGGDSIYGYTF

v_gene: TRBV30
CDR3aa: CAWNQDTGELFF

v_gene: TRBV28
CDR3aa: CASSYSDGYTGELFF

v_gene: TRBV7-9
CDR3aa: CASSLVLGLDTQYF

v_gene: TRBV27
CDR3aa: CASSSEYPRATEAFF

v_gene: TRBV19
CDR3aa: CASSIAQRKETQYF

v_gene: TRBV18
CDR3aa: CASSPGQGYSGANVLTF

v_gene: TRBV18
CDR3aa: CASSPLGGGGEQFF

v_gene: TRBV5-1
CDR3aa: CASSVGLQGGTNEKLFF

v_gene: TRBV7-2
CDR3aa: CASSLKTGLFNEQFF

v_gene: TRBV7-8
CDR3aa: CASSRGASGTPKFF

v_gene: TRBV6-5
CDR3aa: CASRKGRSTDTQYF

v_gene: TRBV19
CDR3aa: CASSIATATYEQYF

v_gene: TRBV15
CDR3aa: CATRNQGDPLTGELFF

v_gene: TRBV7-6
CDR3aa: CASSLSSYNEQFF

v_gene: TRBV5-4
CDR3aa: CASRMGGKNTEAFF

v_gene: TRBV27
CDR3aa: CASSLGRAGNSPLHF

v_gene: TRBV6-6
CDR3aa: CASSYRLGQGQEQYF

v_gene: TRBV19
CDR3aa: CASSIGPRETQYF

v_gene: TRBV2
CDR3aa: CASSQGEYQETQYF

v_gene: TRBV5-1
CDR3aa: CASSLAQTSGYNEQFF

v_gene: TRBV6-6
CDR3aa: CASSWAASYEQYF

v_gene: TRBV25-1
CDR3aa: CASSESGWYNYGYTF

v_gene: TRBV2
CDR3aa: CASSDPGGRKAGELFF

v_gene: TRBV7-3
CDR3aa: CASSGTGSGANVLTF

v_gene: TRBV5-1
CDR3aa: CASSGGLAGTYNEQFF

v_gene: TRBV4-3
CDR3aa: CASSPPGGRETQYF

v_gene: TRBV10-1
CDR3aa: CASTQGLAGERYEQFF

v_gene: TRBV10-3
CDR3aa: CAISGGVTLTEAFF

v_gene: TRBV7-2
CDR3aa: CASTLGLAGYTDTQYF

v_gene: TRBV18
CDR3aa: CASSPQLGTQHF

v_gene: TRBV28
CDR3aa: CASSPSGSGNTGELFF

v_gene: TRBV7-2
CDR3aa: CASSSRGYISGELFF

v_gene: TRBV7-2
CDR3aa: CASSLYQASTDTQYF

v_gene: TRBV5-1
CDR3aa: CASSRGQGRDGYTF

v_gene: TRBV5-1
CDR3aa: CASSFISGSRAGELFF

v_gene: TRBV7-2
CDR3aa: CASSPGSFQAAFF

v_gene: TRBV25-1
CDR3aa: CASSESGNYGYTF

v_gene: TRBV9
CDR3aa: CASSVEGGTRPGELFF